In terms of frequency, the clone carrying this T cell receptor beta chain is medium-sized (0.01 to 0.1%). The CDR3 extends 3 residues past the end of the read, so its final part is completed from the germline J gene. Additional DNA sequences in this sample encode the identical CDR3. The data derive from a study of T cells in women clearing cervical HPV infection. TCRdb's table, derived via immunoSEQ multiplex PCR, lists solely in-frame clones and lacks some. The data show 25,000 to 30,000 clones, and the top ten clones hold 2.5% to 3.5%. In germline, CDR1 is GTSNPN, CDR2 SVGIG (reference sequence). The CDR3 extends over 13 amino acids. Trimming cost V 3 bases and J 8 bases; bases outside gene matches: 4.

This chain joins TRBV30 and TRBJ1-6; 7 bases align to TRBD1. What was sequenced was blood buffy coat. The receptor comes from a woman aged 18 to 75 with a cervical HPV16 infection that either progressed to CIN3+ or cleared (not recorded which). Incomplete CDR3 DNA: TGTGCCTGGAGAGGAGACAGGGATTCACCC. Amino acids: CAWRGDRDSP. The CDR3 reads in full as CAWRGDRDSPLHF.